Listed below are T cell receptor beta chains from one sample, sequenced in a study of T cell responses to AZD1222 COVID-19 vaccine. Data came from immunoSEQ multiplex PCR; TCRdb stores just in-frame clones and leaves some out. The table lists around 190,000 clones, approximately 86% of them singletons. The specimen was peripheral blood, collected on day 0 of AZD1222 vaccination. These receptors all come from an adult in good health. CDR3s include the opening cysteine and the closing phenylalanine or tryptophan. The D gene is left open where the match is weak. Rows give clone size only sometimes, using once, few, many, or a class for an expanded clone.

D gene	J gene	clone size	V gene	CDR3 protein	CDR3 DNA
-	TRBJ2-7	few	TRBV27	CASSLSAGGNVEQYF	TGTGCCAGCAGTTTATCGGCAGGGGGGAATGTTGAGCAGTACTTC
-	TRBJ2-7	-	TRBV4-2	CASSQESGTSYEQYF	TGTGCCAGCAGCCAAGAAAGCGGCACCTCCTACGAGCAGTACTTC
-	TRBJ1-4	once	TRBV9	CASSPPGAPEKLFF	TGTGCCAGCAGCCCCCCCGGGGCCCCTGAAAAACTGTTTTTT
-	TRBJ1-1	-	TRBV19	CASSAGLGNTEAFF	TGTGCCAGTAGCGCCGGACTCGGAAACACTGAAGCTTTCTTT
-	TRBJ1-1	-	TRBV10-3	CAISSRGLNTEAFF	TGTGCCATCAGTTCCAGGGGACTGAACACTGAAGCTTTCTTT
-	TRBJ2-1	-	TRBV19	CASSSRDIGSYNEQFF	TGTGCCAGTAGTAGCCGGGACATCGGCTCCTACAATGAGCAGTTCTTC
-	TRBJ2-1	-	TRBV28	CASSQGWVAFEQFF	TGTGCCAGCAGTCAGGGGTGGGTCGCCTTCGAGCAGTTCTTC
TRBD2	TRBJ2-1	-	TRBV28	CASSSLAGGRVEQFF	TGTGCCAGCAGTTCACTAGCGGGAGGGAGGGTGGAGCAGTTCTTC
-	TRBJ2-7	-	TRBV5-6	CASTHVVGVYEQYF	TGTGCCAGCACCCACGTTGTAGGAGTCTACGAGCAGTACTTC
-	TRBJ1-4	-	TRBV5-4	CASSQGGGRDEKLFF	TGTGCCAGCAGCCAAGGGGGGGGTAGGGATGAAAAACTGTTTTTT
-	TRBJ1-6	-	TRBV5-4	CASSPQGTYNSPLHF	TGTGCCAGCAGCCCGCAGGGGACCTATAATTCACCCCTCCACTTT
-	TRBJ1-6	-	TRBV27	CASSFRGNNSPLHF	TGTGCCAGCAGTTTTAGGGGGAATAATTCACCCCTCCACTTT
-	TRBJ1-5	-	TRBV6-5	CASQLQGNQPQHF	TGTGCCAGCCAACTCCAGGGGAATCAGCCCCAGCATTTT
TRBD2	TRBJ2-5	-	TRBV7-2	CASSSPSGKETQYF	TGTGCCAGCAGCTCCCCTAGCGGAAAAGAGACCCAGTACTTC
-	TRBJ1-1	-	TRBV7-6	CASSLGDLGTEAFF	TGTGCCAGCAGCTTAGGGGATCTCGGCACTGAAGCTTTCTTT
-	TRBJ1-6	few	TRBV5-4	CASSLVSGRGNSPLHF	TGTGCCAGCAGCTTGGTTTCGGGCAGGGGCAATTCACCCCTCCACTTT
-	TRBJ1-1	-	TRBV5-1	CASRSMNTEAFF	TGCGCCAGCAGGAGTATGAACACTGAAGCTTTCTTT
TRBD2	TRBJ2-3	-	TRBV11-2	CASSFGLAGLDTQYF	TGTGCCAGCAGCTTTGGACTAGCGGGATTGGATACGCAGTATTTT
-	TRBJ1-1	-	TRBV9	CASSVGGSTEAFF	TGTGCCAGCAGCGTAGGGGGGAGCACTGAAGCTTTCTTT
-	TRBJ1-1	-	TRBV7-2	CASSQPGGGDTEAFF	TGTGCCAGCAGCCAACCCGGGGGAGGGGACACTGAAGCTTTCTTT
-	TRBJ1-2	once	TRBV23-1	CASSQWGREPDNYGYTF	TGCGCCAGCAGTCAATGGGGACGCGAGCCAGACAACTATGGCTACACCTTC
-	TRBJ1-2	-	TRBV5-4	CASSLVGGARDGYTF	TGTGCCAGCAGCTTGGTGGGGGGCGCTCGGGATGGCTACACCTTC
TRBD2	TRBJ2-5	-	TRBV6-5	CASAGGAETQYF	TGTGCCAGCGCCGGGGGGGCGGAGACCCAGTACTTC
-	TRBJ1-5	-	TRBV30	CAQGGARSNQPQHF	TGTGCCCAGGGAGGGGCAAGGAGCAATCAGCCCCAGCATTTT
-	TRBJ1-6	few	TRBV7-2	CASTFPQSPLHF	TGTGCCAGCACCTTCCCTCAATCACCCCTCCACTTT
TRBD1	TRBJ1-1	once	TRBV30	CAWRGGPGTGDTEAFF	TGTGCCTGGAGGGGGGGGCCCGGGACAGGGGACACTGAAGCTTTCTTT
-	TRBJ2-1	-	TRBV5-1	CASSLEGGVVYNEQFF	TGCGCCAGCAGCTTGGAAGGCGGGGTGGTCTACAATGAGCAGTTCTTC
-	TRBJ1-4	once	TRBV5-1	CASSTVSDEKLFF	TGCGCCAGCAGCACGGTCTCCGATGAAAAACTGTTTTTT
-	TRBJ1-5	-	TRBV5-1	CASSLAGMGNQPQHF	TGCGCCAGCAGCTTGGCAGGGATGGGAAATCAGCCCCAGCATTTT